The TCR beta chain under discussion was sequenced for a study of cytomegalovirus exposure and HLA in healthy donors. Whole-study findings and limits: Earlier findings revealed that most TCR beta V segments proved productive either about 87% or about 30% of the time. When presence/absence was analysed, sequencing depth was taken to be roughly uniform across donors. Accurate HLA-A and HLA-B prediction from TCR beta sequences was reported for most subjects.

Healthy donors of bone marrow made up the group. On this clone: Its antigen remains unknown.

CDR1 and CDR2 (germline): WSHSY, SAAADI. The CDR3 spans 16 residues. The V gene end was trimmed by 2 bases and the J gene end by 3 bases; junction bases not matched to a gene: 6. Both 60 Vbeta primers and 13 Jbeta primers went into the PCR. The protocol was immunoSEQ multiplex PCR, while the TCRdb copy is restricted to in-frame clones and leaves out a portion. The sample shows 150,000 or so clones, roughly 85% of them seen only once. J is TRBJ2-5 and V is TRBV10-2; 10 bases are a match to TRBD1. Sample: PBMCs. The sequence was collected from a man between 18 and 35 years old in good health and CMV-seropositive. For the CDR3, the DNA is TGCGCCAGCAGTGAGCAGACAGGGGGCGTTAAAGAGACCCAGTACTTC. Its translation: CASSEQTGGVKETQYF.